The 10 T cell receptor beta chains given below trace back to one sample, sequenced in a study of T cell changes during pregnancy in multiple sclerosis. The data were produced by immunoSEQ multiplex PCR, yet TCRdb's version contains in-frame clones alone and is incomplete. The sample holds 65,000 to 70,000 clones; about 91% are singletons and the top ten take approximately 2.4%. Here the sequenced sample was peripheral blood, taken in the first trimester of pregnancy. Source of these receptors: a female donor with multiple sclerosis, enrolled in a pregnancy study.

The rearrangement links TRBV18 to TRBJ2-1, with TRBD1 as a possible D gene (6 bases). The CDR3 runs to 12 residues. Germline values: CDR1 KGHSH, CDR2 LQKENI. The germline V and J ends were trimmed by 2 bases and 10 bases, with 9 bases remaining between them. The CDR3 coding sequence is TGTGCCAGCTCACCAAGGACAGCCGAGCAGTTCTTC. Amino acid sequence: CASSPRTAEQFF. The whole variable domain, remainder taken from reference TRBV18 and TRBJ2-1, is NAGVMQNPRHLVRRRGQEARLRCSPMKGHSHVYWYRQLPEEGLKFMVYLQKENIIDESGMPKERFSAEFPKEGPSILRIQQVVRGDSAAYFCASSPRTAEQFFGPGTRLTVL.

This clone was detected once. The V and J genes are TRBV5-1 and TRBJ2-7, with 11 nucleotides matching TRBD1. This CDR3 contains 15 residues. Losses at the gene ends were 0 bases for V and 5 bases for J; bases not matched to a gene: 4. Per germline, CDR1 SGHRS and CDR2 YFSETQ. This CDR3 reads CASSLAGQGDHEQYF. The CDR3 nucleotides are TGCGCCAGCAGCTTGGCGGGACAGGGGGACCACGAGCAGTACTTC. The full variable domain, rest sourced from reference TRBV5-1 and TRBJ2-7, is KAGVTQTPRYLIKTRGQQVTLSCSPISGHRSVSWYQQTPGQGLQFLFEYFSETQRNKGNFPGRFSGRQFSNSRSEMNVSTLELGDSALYLCASSLAGQGDHEQYFGPGTRLTVT.

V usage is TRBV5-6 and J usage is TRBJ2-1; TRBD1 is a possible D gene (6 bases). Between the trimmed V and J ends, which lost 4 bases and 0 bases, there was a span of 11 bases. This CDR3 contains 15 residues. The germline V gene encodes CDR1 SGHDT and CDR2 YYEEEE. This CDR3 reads CASSPRGGSYNEQFF. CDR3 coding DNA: TGTGCCAGCAGCCCTCGAGGGGGCTCCTACAATGAGCAGTTCTTC.

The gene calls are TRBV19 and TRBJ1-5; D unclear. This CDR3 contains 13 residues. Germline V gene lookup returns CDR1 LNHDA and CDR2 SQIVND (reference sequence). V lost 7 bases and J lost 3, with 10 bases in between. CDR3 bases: TGTGCCAGTACGGGAAGACTCAATCAGCCCCAGCATTTT. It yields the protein CASTGRLNQPQHF. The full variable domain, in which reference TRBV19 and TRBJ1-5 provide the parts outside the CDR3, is DGGITQSPKYLFRKEGQNVTLSCEQNLNHDAMYWYRQDPGQGLRLIYYSQIVNDFQKGDIAEGYSVSREKKESFPLTVTSAQKNPTAFYLCASTGRLNQPQHFGDGTRLSIL.

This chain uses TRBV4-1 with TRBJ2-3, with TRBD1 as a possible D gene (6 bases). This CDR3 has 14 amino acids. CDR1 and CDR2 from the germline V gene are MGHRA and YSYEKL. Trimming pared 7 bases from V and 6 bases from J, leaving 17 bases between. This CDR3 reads CASNGQLTADTQYF. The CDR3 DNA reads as TGCGCCAGCAACGGACAGCTCACCGCCGATACGCAGTATTTT.

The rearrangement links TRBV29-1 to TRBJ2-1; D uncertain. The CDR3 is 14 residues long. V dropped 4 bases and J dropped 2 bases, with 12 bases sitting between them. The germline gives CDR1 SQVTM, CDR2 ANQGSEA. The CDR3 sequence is CSVARSRAYNEQFF. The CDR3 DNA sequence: TGCAGCGTTGCACGGAGTCGGGCCTACAATGAGCAGTTCTTC.

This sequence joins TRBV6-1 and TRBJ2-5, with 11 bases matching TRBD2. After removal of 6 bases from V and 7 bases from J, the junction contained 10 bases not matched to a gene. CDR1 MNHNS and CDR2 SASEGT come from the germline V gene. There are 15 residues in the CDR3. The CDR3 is CASSSGTSGSRTQYF. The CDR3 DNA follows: TGTGCCAGCAGCAGCGGGACTAGCGGCTCCAGGACCCAGTACTTC.

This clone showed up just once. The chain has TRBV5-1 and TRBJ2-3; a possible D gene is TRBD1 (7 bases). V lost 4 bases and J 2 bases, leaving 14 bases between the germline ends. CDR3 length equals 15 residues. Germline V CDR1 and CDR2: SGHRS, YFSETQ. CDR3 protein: CASSRGDRSTDTQYF. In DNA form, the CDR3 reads TGCGCCAGCAGCAGGGGGGACAGATCCACAGATACGCAGTATTTT.

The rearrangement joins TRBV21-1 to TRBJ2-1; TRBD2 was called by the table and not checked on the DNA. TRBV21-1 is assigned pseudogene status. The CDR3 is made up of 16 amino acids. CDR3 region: CASRVSPEEPSNEQFF. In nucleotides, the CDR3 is TGTGCCAGCAGGGTCTCCCCGGAGGAGCCAAGCAATGAGCAGTTCTTC.

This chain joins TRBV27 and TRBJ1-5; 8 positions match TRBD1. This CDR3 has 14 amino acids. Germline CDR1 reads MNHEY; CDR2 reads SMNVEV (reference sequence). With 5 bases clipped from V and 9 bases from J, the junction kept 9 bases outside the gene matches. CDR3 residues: CASSIRTGLRPQHF. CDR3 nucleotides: TGTGCCAGCAGTATAAGGACAGGGCTTAGGCCCCAGCATTTT.